This TCR beta chain comes out of a study of blood T cell repertoires in COVID-19. About the research overall: Whether acute or convalescent, the COVID-19 samples came from the United States, Italy and Spain. PBMCs, B-cell-depleted T cells, or T cells were the source of the cDNA or gDNA that made up the material.

V shed 3 bases, J shed 5 bases, and the junction held 11 bases outside the gene matches. The germline V gene has CDR1 MDHEN and CDR2 SYDVKM. This CDR3 is built from 16 residues. Authors' processing steps: Amplification from reference gene primers served as the basis for estimated nucleated cell counts. TCRdb keeps only in-frame clones here, not all; method: immunoSEQ multiplex PCR. D and trimming were read from the DNA, whereas the V and J calls and clone size are those reported in that table. In the table there are approximately 16,000 clones, approximately 86% of which are singletons. This TCR was sampled from a man in his 60s with acute or convalescent COVID-19. The V call is TRBV28, the J call TRBJ2-3; the match to TRBD2 covers 7 bases. The specimen sequenced was peripheral blood. This CDR3 is CASSFGGAGDRDTQYF. DNA of the CDR3: TGTGCCAGCAGTTTCGGGGGTGCGGGAGATAGAGATACGCAGTATTTT.